What follows are 17 T cell receptor beta chains derived from one specimen sequenced in a study of shared clonotypes between healthy human individuals. Here immunoSEQ multiplex PCR was the method, and the copy in TCRdb shows in-frame clones only, minus some. This table holds around 2.5 million clones, under 95% found once. Specimen: naive CD4+ T cells from PBMCs. Described subset: CD45RA+ positively selected. The receptors come from a man aged 18 to 29 in good health. Some clones in this sample may be carry-over from other donors' samples.

This clone was recorded only once. In DNA, the CDR3 is TGTGCCAGCAGGGTAAGACGGGGCGAGGGTAATCAGCCCCAGCATTTT. Translated: CASRVRRGEGNQPQHF. This rearrangement joins TRBV28 to TRBJ1-5, with a possible D match to TRBD1 (5 bases). The germline CDR1 and CDR2 sequences are MDHEN and SYDVKM. V lost 6 bases and J 4 bases, leaving 19 bases between the germline ends. CDR3 size: 16 residues.

Turning to this clone: Other DNA sequences within the sample encode an identical CDR3. The chain has TRBV6-5 and TRBJ2-7; D tentatively fits TRBD1 or TRBD2 (6 bases each). Germline assignment: CDR1 MNHEY and CDR2 SVGAGI. This CDR3 contains 14 residues. The V end lost 0 bases, the J end lost 4 bases, and 10 bases lay between the germline ends. The CDR3: CASSYSGGPYEQYF. The CDR3 nucleotides are TGTGCCAGCAGTTACTCAGGGGGGCCATACGAGCAGTACTTC.

The chain joins TRBV10-3 to TRBJ2-4, with a possible D match to TRBD2 (5 bases). Germline lookup yields CDR1 ENHRY and CDR2 SYGVKD. CDR3 size: 15 residues. Deletions cut 3 bases from V and 1 base from J, with 10 bases between. The CDR3 region has the DNA TGTGCCATCAGTGATGAAGGACTGGCCAAAAACATTCAGTACTTC. Protein product: CAISDEGLAKNIQYF.

This chain joins TRBV7-9 and TRBJ2-3; 8 bases map to TRBD2. With V trimmed by 2 bases and J by 6 bases, 7 bases remained unmatched. Germline loops: CDR1 SEHNR, CDR2 FQNEAQ (reference sequence). The CDR3 runs to 15 residues. The CDR3 nucleotides read TGTGCCAGCAGCTTATCACTAGCGGATGTGGATACGCAGTATTTT. It yields the protein CASSLSLADVDTQYF.

The sample holds one count of this clone. The rearrangement links TRBV9 to TRBJ1-3; 7 positions agree with TRBD1. Germline V CDR1 and CDR2: SGDLS, YYNGEE. Unmatched junction bases numbered 8, after V lost 1 base and J lost 4 bases. There are 16 residues in the CDR3. As DNA, the CDR3 is TGTGCCAGCAGCGTACGGGAAGGGGGCTCGGGAAACACCATATATTTT. Protein product: CASSVREGGSGNTIYF.

This clone was counted between two and nine times. This specimen includes other DNA sequences encoding the same CDR3. V and J are TRBV11-3 and TRBJ2-3, with D perhaps TRBD2 (5 bases). CDR3 length: 14 residues. Trimming stripped 1 base from V and 0 bases from J, with 5 bases between. The germline V gene encodes CDR1 SGHNT and CDR2 YENEEA. CDR3 amino acids: CASSLGGSTDTQYF. CDR3 coding DNA: TGTGCCAGCAGCTTAGGAGGGAGCACAGATACGCAGTATTTT.

This chain links TRBV28 with TRBJ2-6, with 7 bases identical to TRBD2. Germline CDR1 reads MDHEN; CDR2 reads SYDVKM. This CDR3 is 16 amino acids long. V dropped 0 bases and J dropped 2; count of bases not matched to a gene: 1. The CDR3 loop reads CASSLWGRAGANVLTF. The DNA of the CDR3 is TGTGCCAGCAGTTTATGGGGGAGGGCTGGGGCCAACGTCCTGACTTTC.

The rearrangement uses TRBV12-1 and TRBJ2-7; TRBD2 was called by the table and not checked on the DNA. TRBV12-1 is flagged as a pseudogene. This CDR3 spans 14 amino acids. For the CDR3, the DNA is TGTGCCACCCTCCCGCCGTTGGGAGATTACGAGCAGTACTTC. Translation: CATLPPLGDYEQYF.

With regard to this clone: Other nucleotide sequences in the sample specify the same CDR3. The chain is built from TRBV7-9 and TRBJ2-5; D gene uncertain. With 1 base removed from V and 1 base from J, the gap between germline ends came to 7 bases. The CDR3 is made up of 14 amino acids. From germline, CDR1 is SEHNR and CDR2 FQNEAQ (reference sequence). CDR3 nucleotide sequence: TGTGCCAGCAGCTTAGGCCGTAGCCAAGAGACCCAGTACTTC. It specifies CASSLGRSQETQYF.

This rearrangement joins TRBV15 to TRBJ2-1, with 7 bases aligning to TRBD2. Trimming cost V 0 bases and J 7 bases; bases outside gene matches: 6. CDR3 length: 15 residues. Germline CDR1 LNHNV, CDR2 YYDKDF (reference sequence). CDR3 loop: CATSRDRLAGNEQFF. CDR3 DNA sequence: TGTGCCACCAGCAGAGATCGACTAGCAGGTAATGAGCAGTTCTTC. The variable domain in full, with the rest retrieved from reference TRBV15 and TRBJ2-1, is DAMVIQNPRYQVTQFGKPVTLSCSQTLNHNVMYWYQQKSSQAPKLLFHYYDKDFNNEADTPDNFQSRRPNTSFCFLDIRSPGLGDTAMYLCATSRDRLAGNEQFFGPGTRLTVL.

The V and J genes are TRBV6-5 and TRBJ2-1, with 12 positions matching TRBD2. The CDR3 runs 15 residues. The junction had 3 bases not matched to a gene; V was cut back by 5 bases and J by 4 bases. Germline V gene lookup returns CDR1 MNHEY and CDR2 SVGAGI. CDR3 sequence: CASSLAGGRYNEQFF. CDR3 bases: TGTGCCAGCAGTCTAGCGGGAGGGAGATACAATGAGCAGTTCTTC.

The chain uses TRBV6-6 and TRBJ2-3; no reliable D call. Germline assignment: CDR1 MNHNY and CDR2 SVGAGI (reference sequence). The CDR3 has 11 amino acids. Trimming left V 5 bases short and J 5 bases short, with 5 bases between. CDR3 amino acids: CASSGRDTQYF. The DNA for the CDR3 is TGTGCCAGCAGTGGCCGAGATACGCAGTATTTT.

This chain joins TRBV18 and TRBJ1-3; 7 nucleotides align to TRBD1. CDR1 KGHSH and CDR2 LQKENI come from the germline V gene. The ends lost 3 bases at V and 2 bases at J; junction bases unmatched: 4. The CDR3 has 15 residues. The DNA of the CDR3 is TGTGCCAGCTCACCCGGGGGACAGACTGGAAACACCATATATTTT. Translated: CASSPGGQTGNTIYF.

The rearrangement joins TRBV14 to TRBJ1-1, with TRBD1 as a possible D gene (6 bases). Trimming took 6 bases from V and 1 from J, leaving 9 bases between them. The CDR3 contains 13 residues. The germline gives CDR1 SGHDN, CDR2 FVKESK. CDR3 loop: CASRRQANTEAFF. The CDR3 DNA sequence: TGTGCCAGCAGACGACAGGCGAACACTGAAGCTTTCTTT.

The chain uses TRBV28 and TRBJ2-5; 7 bases agree with TRBD1. TRBJ2-7 matches the DNA end more closely, so the J call is doubtful. The CDR3 consists of 14 residues. Germline CDR1 is MDHEN and CDR2 is SYDVKM. The CDR3: CASSPDRADYEQYF. The CDR3 DNA is TGTGCCAGCAGCCCTGACAGGGCGGACTACGAGCAGTACTTC.

This rearrangement joins TRBV7-6 to TRBJ1-2, with D maybe TRBD1 (6 bases). The CDR3 runs to 15 residues. The germline V gene has CDR1 SGHVS and CDR2 FNYEAQ. The germline V and J ends were trimmed by 5 bases and 7 bases, with 20 bases remaining between them. The DNA of the CDR3 is TGTGCCAGCAGCGCACGCTACAGGGTTGACTCTGGCTACACCTTC. This codes for CASSARYRVDSGYTF.

This clone showed up just a few times. The V gene is TRBV7-6, the J gene TRBJ1-2; D unresolved. V lost 5 bases to trimming and J lost 0 bases, with 4 bases between them. Germline CDR1 reads SGHVS; CDR2 reads FNYEAQ. This CDR3 region has 12 residues. The CDR3 is CASSHPNYGYTF. DNA for the CDR3: TGTGCCAGCAGCCACCCTAACTATGGCTACACCTTC.